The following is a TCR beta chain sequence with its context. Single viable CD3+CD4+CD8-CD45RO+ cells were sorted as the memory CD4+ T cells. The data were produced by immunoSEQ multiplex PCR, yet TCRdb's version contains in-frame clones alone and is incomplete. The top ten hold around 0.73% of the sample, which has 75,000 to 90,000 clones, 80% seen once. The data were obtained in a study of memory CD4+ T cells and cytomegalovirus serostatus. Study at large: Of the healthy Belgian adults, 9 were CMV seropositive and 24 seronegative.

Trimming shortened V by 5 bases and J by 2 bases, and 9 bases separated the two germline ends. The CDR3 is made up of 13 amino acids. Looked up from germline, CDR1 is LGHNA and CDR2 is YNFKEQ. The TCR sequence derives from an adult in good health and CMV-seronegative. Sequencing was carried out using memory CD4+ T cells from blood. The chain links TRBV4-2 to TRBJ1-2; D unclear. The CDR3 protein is CASSLEGNYGYTF. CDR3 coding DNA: TGTGCCAGCAGCTTGGAGGGAAACTATGGCTACACCTTC.